The next 13 T cell receptor beta chains were all read from a single sample in a study of T cell responses to AZD1222 COVID-19 vaccine. Sequencing was performed with immunoSEQ multiplex PCR; in TCRdb, only in-frame clones are kept and a portion is missing. This table has about 140,000 clones, roughly 92% appearing once. The source material was peripheral blood, sampled on day 0 of AZD1222 vaccination. The receptors derive from an adult in good health.

The chain is built from TRBV6-5 and TRBJ1-1, with a possible D match to TRBD1 (5 bases). This CDR3 is built from 11 residues. Trimming shortened V by 6 bases and J by 7 bases, and 9 bases separated the two germline ends. From germline, CDR1 is MNHEY and CDR2 SVGAGI. CDR3 sequence reads: CASRQDFEAFF. CDR3 nucleotide sequence: TGTGCCAGCAGACAGGATTTTGAAGCTTTCTTT.

This sequence joins TRBV7-2 and TRBJ2-7; D may be TRBD1 (6 bases). The germline gives CDR1 SGHTA, CDR2 FQGNSA. This CDR3 spans 15 amino acids. V was cut by 4 bases and J by 0 bases, with 13 bases left in between. CDR3 in amino acids: CASSSGQPGSYEQYF. CDR3 nucleotide sequence: TGTGCCAGCAGCTCGGGACAACCAGGCTCCTACGAGCAGTACTTC.

This sequence joins TRBV5-6 and TRBJ1-1; D remains unclear. V dropped 2 bases and J dropped 7 bases, with 12 bases sitting between them. This CDR3 spans 13 amino acids. Germline V lookup: CDR1 SGHDT, CDR2 YYEEEE. The CDR3 DNA sequence: TGTGCCAGCAGCTTCGTTGAGGAGCATGAAGCTTTCTTT. This translates into CASSFVEEHEAFF. The full variable domain, with the rest looked up from reference TRBV5-6 and TRBJ1-1, is DAGVTQSPTHLIKTRGQQVTLRCSPKSGHDTVSWYQQALGQGPQFIFQYYEEEERQRGNFPDRFSGHQFPNYSSELNVNALLLGDSALYLCASSFVEEHEAFFGQGTRLTVV.

V is TRBV9 and J is TRBJ1-1; no clear D. The CDR3 has 13 residues. Trimming cost V 3 bases and J 1 base, with 7 bases left between them. Looked up from germline, CDR1 is SGDLS and CDR2 is YYNGEE. The CDR3 coding sequence is TGTGCCAGCAGCGAGGATCAGAACACTGAAGCTTTCTTT. Amino acid sequence: CASSEDQNTEAFF.

The CDR3 loop reads CASSPGTGYSIQYF. The CDR3 nucleotides are TGTGCCAGCAGTCCCGGGACAGGGTATTCCATTCAGTACTTC. The J gene is TRBJ2-4, the V gene TRBV6-5; 9 nucleotides line up with TRBD1. Looked up from germline, CDR1 is MNHEY and CDR2 is SVGAGI. J gave up 9 bases and V 5 bases, and 8 bases lay outside the gene matches. The CDR3 runs 14 residues.

The chain joins TRBV28 to TRBJ1-4; D gene ambiguous. The CDR3 sequence is 14 residues long. The germline V gene encodes CDR1 MDHEN and CDR2 SYDVKM. The V end was cut by 3 bases, the J end by 8 bases, with 13 bases between. The CDR3 spells CASSFGTGKEKLFF. The CDR3 DNA sequence: TGTGCCAGCAGTTTCGGTACGGGGAAGGAAAAACTGTTTTTT.

This clone was recorded once. The rearrangement joins TRBV2 to TRBJ1-5, with TRBD1 matching over 10 bases. The CDR3 sequence is 12 residues long. In germline, CDR1 is SNHLY, CDR2 FYNNEI. V trimming: 6 bases; J trimming: 11 bases; junction bases outside the gene matches: 4. CDR3 in DNA: TGTGCCAGCAGGACAGGGGGCATAGCCCAGCATTTT. This sequence encodes CASRTGGIAQHF. Full variable domain (remainder filled in from reference TRBV2 and TRBJ1-5): EPEVTQTPSHQVTQMGQEVILRCVPISNHLYFYWYRQILGQKVEFLVSFYNNEISEKSEIFDDQFSVERPDGSNFTLKIRSTKLEDSAMYFCASRTGGIAQHFGDGTRLSIL.

The chain uses TRBV28 and TRBJ1-2, with D unresolved. The CDR3 runs to 12 residues. Between the trimmed V and J ends, which lost 5 bases and 6 bases, there was a span of 10 bases. Germline V gene lookup returns CDR1 MDHEN and CDR2 SYDVKM. The DNA for the CDR3 is TGTGCCAGCAGTATCATCACTGATGGCTACACCTTC. Protein: CASSIITDGYTF.

The rearrangement joins TRBV20-1 to TRBJ2-5; D gene uncertain. CDR1 is DFQATT and CDR2 is SNEGSKA in the germline V gene (reference sequence). This CDR3 is 11 amino acids long. V lost 2 bases and J lost 0, with 1 base in between. The CDR3 loop is CSARHQETQYF. Here the CDR3 DNA reads TGCAGTGCTAGACACCAAGAGACCCAGTACTTC.

The chain carries TRBV10-1 and TRBJ2-5; 7 bases fit TRBD1. CDR3 length: 18 residues. Germline V lookup: CDR1 WNHNN, CDR2 SYGVQD (reference sequence). V trimming: 3 bases; J trimming: 5 bases; junction bases outside the gene matches: 18. CDR3 sequence: CASSESHTGAAFGETQYF. CDR3 DNA sequence: TGCGCCAGCAGTGAAAGCCATACAGGGGCCGCGTTCGGGGAGACCCAGTACTTC.

The V call is TRBV28, the J call TRBJ1-1, with D uncertain. CDR1 is MDHEN, CDR2 SYDVKM, per germline. Trimming stripped 3 bases from V and 9 bases from J, with 8 bases between. The CDR3 totals 11 residues. The CDR3 DNA is TGTGCCAGCAGTTTGGGTCGGCAAGCTTTCTTT. Its protein is CASSLGRQAFF.

The V gene is TRBV5-5, the J gene TRBJ2-5, with D possibly being TRBD2 (6 bases). This CDR3 comprises 15 residues. From germline, CDR1 is SGHKS and CDR2 YYEKEE (reference sequence). Between the trimmed V and J ends, which lost 0 bases and 4 bases, there was a span of 13 bases. Here the CDR3 DNA reads TGTGCCAGCAGCTTGGGGAGGGGAAAGGGAGAGACCCAGTACTTC. Residues: CASSLGRGKGETQYF.

The chain uses TRBV19 and TRBJ1-1; weak D call: TRBD1 (6 bases). Trimming cost V 4 bases and J 4 bases, with 13 bases left between them. The CDR3 runs to 14 residues. Germline values: CDR1 LNHDA, CDR2 SQIVND (reference sequence). CDR3 in DNA: TGTGCCAGTAGTAAACAGGGTCTACGCACTGAAGCTTTCTTT. Translated: CASSKQGLRTEAFF.